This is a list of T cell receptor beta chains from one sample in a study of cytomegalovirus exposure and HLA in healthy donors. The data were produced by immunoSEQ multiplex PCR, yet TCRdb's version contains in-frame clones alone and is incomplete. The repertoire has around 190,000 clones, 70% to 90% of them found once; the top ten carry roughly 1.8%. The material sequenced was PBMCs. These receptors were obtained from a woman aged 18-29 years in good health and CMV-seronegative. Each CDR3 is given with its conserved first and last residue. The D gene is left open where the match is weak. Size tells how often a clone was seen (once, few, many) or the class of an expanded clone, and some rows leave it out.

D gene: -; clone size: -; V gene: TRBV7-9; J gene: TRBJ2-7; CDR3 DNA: TGTGCCAGCAGCCTATCAGGGGTCGAGCAGTACTTC; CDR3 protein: CASSLSGVEQYF
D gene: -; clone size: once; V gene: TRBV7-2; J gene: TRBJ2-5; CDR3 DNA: TGTGCCAGCAGCTTAGCGGGCAGCCAAGAGACCCAGTACTTC; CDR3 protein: CASSLAGSQETQYF
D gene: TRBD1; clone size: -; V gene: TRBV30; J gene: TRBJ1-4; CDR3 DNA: TGTGCCTGGGGGGACAGGGGGCGGTCTAATGAAAAACTGTTTTTT; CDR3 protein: CAWGDRGRSNEKLFF
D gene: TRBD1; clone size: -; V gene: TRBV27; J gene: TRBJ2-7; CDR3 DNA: TGTGCCAGCAGTCCCCGCCCAGGGACAGTCTACGAGCAGTACTTC; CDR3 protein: CASSPRPGTVYEQYF
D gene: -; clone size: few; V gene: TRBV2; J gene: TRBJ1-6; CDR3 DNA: TGTGCCAGCAGCGTGAGATATTCACCCCTCCACTTT; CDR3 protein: CASSVRYSPLHF
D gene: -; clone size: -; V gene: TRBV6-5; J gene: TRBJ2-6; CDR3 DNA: TGTGCCAGCAGTTACTCGATGCGAGGGAGAGCCAACGTCCTGACTTTC; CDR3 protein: CASSYSMRGRANVLTF
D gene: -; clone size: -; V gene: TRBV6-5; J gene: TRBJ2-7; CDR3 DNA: TGTGCCAGCAGCCCAGGGGCGGGGGACTACGAGCAGTACTTC; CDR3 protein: CASSPGAGDYEQYF
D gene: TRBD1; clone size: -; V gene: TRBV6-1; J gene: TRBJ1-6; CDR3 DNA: TGTGCCAGCAGACTCCGGGACAGGGGCGGTTCACCCCTCCACTTT; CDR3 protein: CASRLRDRGGSPLHF
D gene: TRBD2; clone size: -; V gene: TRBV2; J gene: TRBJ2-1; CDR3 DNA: TGTGCCAGCGAAAGCGGGAGATTACCCTACAATGAGCAGTTCTTC; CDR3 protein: CASESGRLPYNEQFF
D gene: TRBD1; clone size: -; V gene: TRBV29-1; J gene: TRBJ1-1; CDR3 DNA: TGCAGCGTACTTCGGGACAGGGGGCGCGGGAACACTGAAGCTTTCTTT; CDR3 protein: CSVLRDRGRGNTEAFF
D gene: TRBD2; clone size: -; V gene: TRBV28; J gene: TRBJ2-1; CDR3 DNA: TGTGCCAGCAGTACCCCCGGTAGCGGGGTGTACAATGAGCAGTTCTTC; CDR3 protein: CASSTPGSGVYNEQFF
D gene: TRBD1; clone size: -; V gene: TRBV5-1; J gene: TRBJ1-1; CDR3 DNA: TGCGCCAGCAGCCTCGGGACAGGGGAACCGAACACTGAAGCTTTCTTT; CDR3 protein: CASSLGTGEPNTEAFF
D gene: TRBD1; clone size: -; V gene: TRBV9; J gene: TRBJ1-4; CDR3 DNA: TGTGCCAGCAGCGTAAGGACAGGGGGATTCGGAGAAAAACTGTTTTTT; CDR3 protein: CASSVRTGGFGEKLFF
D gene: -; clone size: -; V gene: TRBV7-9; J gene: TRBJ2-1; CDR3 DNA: TGTGCCAGCAGCAGAGCCGGACTTTTTTCCTACAATGAGCAGTTCTTC; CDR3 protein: CASSRAGLFSYNEQFF
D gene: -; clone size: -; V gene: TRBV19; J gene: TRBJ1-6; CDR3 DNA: TGTGCCAGCCGGGGGGAGGACCTGGGGAGGTCACCCCTCCACTTT; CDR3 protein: CASRGEDLGRSPLHF
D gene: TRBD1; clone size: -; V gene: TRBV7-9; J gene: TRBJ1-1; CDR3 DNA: TGTGCCAGCAGCCCTCGAACAGGGACAGCTGAAGCTTTCTTT; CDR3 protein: CASSPRTGTAEAFF
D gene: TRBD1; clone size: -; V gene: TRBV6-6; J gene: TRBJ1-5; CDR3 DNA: TGTGCCAGCAGGACAGGGGATCAGCCCCAGCATTTT; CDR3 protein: CASRTGDQPQHF
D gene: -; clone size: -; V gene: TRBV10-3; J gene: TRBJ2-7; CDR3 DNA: TGTGCCATCAGTGGGGGGGGCTCTACCTACGAGCAGTACTTC; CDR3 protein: CAISGGGSTYEQYF
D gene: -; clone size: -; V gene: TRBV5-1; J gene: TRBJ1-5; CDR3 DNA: TGCGCCAGCAGCTGGATGGAGGGCGTTTATAGCAATCAGCCCCAGCATTTT; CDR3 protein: CASSWMEGVYSNQPQHF
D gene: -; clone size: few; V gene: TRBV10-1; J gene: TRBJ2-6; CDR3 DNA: TGCGCCAGCAGTGAGGCGGGGTCCAACGTCCTGACTTTC; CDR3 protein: CASSEAGSNVLTF
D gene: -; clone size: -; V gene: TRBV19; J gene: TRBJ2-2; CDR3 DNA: -; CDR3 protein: CATRGFGAGELFF
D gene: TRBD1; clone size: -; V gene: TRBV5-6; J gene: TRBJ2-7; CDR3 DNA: TGTGCCAGCAGCCGACAGGGATCCTCCTACGAGCAGTACTTC; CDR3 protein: CASSRQGSSYEQYF
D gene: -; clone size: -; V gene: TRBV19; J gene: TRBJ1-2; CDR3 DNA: TGTGCCAGTAGTCCTGGAGGCAGGGGATGGGATGGCTACACCTTC; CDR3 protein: CASSPGGRGWDGYTF
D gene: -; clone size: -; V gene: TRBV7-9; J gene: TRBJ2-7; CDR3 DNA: TGTGCCAGCAGCTCGGACAGTTCCTACGAGCAGTACTTC; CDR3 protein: CASSSDSSYEQYF
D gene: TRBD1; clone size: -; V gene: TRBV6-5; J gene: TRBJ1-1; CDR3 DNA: TGTGCCAGCAGTGCAACAGGGGGCGCATTCTCTGAAGCTTTCTTT; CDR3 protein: CASSATGGAFSEAFF
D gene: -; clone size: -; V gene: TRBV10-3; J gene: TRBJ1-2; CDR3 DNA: TGTGCCACTCAGAGGGGTGCAGGGGAGAACTATGGCTACACCTTC; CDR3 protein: CATQRGAGENYGYTF
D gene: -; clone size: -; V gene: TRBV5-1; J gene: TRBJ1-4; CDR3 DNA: TGCGCCAGCGCAGCAAATTGGGGGCATAAGTTGACTAATGAAAAACTGTTTTTT; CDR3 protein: CASAANWGHKLTNEKLFF
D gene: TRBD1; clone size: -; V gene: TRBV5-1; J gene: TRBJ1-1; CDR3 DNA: TGCGCCAGCAGCTACCTAGACAGGGCCGGTGAAGCTTTCTTT; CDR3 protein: CASSYLDRAGEAFF
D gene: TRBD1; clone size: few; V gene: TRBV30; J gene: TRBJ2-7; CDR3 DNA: TGTGCCTGGAGGGGCAGGGGGCTCTACGAGCAGTACTTC; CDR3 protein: CAWRGRGLYEQYF
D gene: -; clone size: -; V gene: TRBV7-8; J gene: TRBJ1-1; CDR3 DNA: TGTGCCAGCAGCTTAGGGGCGATCGCGAACACTGAAGCTTTCTTT; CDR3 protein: CASSLGAIANTEAFF
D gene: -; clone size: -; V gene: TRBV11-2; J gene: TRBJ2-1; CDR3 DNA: TGTGCCAGCAGCTCCCTAACTAGTACCGATGAGCAGTTCTTC; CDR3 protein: CASSSLTSTDEQFF
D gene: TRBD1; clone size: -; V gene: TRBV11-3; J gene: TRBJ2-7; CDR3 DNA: TGTGCCAGCAGACGACCGGGACAGGATTCCTACGAGCAGTACTTC; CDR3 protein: CASRRPGQDSYEQYF
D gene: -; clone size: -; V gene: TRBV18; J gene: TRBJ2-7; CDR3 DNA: TGTGCCAGCTCTCCAGGGACGTACGGGACACTCTCCTACGAGCAGTACTTC; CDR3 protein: CASSPGTYGTLSYEQYF
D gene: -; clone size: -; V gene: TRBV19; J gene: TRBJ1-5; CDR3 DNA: TGTGCCAGTAGTTGGGGAGGGGGGCAGCCCCAGCATTTT; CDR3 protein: CASSWGGGQPQHF
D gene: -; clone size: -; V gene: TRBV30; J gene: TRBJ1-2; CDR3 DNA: TGTGCCTGGAGTTCGCCGCCGGGGTCAGACTATGGCTACACCTTC; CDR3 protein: CAWSSPPGSDYGYTF
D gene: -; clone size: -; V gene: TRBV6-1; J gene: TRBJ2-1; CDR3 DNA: TGTGCCAGCAGTGAATGGGACGGGAGCTCCTACAATGAGCAGTTCTTC; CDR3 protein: CASSEWDGSSYNEQFF
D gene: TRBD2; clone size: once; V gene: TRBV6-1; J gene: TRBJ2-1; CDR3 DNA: TGTGCCAGCAGTGAAGCTAGCGGGTACAATGAGCAGTTCTTC; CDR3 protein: CASSEASGYNEQFF
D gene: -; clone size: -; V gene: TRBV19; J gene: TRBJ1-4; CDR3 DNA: TGTGCCAGCAGAAACCCTAATGAAAAACTGTTTTTT; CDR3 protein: CASRNPNEKLFF
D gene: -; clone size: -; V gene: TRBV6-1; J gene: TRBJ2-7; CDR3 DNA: TGTGCCAGCATGAGCGGCTCCTACGAGCAGTACTTC; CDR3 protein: CASMSGSYEQYF
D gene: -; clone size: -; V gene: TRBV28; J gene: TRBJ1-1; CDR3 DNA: TGTGCCAGCAGTCCGCTCGACACGATTGACACTGAAGCTTTCTTT; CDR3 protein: CASSPLDTIDTEAFF
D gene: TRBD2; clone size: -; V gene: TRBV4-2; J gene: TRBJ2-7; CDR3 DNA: TGTGCCAGCAGCCAACAGAGTGGGATAGCGGGAGGGCGGAGGTCCTACGAGCAGTACTTC; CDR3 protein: CASSQQSGIAGGRRSYEQYF
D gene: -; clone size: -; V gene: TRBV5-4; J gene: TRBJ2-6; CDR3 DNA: TGTGCCAGCAGTTCGGCCCAAGGGGACAACGTCCTGACTTTC; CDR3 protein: CASSSAQGDNVLTF
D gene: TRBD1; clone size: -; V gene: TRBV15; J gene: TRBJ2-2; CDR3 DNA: TGTGCCACCAGCCCCGGGACAGCGAACACCGGGGAGCTGTTTTTT; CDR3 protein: CATSPGTANTGELFF
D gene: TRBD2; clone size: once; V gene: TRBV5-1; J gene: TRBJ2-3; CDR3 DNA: TGCGCCAGCAGCTCGGACCCTAGCGGGAACACAGATACGCAGTATTTT; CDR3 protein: CASSSDPSGNTDTQYF
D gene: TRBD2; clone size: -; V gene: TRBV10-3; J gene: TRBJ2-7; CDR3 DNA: TGTGCCATCAGTGAGTCGGTCAGCGGGGGACTCTGGGGCGAGCAGTACTTC; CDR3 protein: CAISESVSGGLWGEQYF
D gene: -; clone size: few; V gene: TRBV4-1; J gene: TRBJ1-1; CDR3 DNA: TGCGCCAGCAGCCCCCGGGGGGCGCAGGACACTGAAGCTTTCTTT; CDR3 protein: CASSPRGAQDTEAFF
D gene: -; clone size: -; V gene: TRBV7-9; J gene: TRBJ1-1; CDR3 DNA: TGTGCCAGCAGCCGGGGGAACACTGAAGCTTTCTTT; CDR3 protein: CASSRGNTEAFF
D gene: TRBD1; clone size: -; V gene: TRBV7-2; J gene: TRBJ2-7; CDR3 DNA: TGTGCCAGCAGCTTAGAGAGACAGGGGCATAAGCAGTACTTC; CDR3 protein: CASSLERQGHKQYF
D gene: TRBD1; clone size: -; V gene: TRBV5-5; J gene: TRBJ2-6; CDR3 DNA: TGTGCCAGCAGCTTGGTGACAGGGGTTGCGGGGGCCAACGTCCTGACTTTC; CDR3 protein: CASSLVTGVAGANVLTF
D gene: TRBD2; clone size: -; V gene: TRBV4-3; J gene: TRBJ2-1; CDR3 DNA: TGCGCCAGCAGCCAAGACGGGCGTGGCGGGAGAGGTTTCTTTGAGCAGTTCTTC; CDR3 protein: CASSQDGRGGRGFFEQFF
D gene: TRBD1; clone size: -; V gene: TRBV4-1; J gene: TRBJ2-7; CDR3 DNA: TGCGCCAGCAGCTTAGGACAGGACCGCTCCTACGAGCAGTACTTC; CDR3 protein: CASSLGQDRSYEQYF
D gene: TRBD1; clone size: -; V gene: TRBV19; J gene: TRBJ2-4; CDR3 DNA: TGTGCCAGTACCGCGGGACAGGGAAACATTCAGTACTTC; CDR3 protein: CASTAGQGNIQYF
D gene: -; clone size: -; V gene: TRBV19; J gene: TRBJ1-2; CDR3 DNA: TGTGCCAGTAGCACGGACAGCAACTATGGCTACACCTTC; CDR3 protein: CASSTDSNYGYTF
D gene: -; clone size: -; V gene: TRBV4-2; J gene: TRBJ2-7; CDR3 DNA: TGTGCCAGCAGCCAACCGGACAGCTACGAGCAGTACTTC; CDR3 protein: CASSQPDSYEQYF